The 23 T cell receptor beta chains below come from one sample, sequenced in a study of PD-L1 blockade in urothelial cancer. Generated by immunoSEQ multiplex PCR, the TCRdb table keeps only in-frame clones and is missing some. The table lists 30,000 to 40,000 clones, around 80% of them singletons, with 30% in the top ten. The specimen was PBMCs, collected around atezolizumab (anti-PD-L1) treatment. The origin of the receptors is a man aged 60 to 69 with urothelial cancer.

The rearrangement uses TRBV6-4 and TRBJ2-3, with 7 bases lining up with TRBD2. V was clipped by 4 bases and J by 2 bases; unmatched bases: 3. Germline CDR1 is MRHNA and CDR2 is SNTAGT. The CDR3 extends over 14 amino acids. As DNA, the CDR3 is TGTGCCAGCAGTGCCGGGGGGAACACAGATACGCAGTATTTT. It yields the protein CASSAGGNTDTQYF.

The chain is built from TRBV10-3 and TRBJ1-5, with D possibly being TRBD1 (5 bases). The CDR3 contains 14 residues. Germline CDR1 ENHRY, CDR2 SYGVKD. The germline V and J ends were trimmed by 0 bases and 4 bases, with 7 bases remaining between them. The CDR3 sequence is CAISESTANQPQHF. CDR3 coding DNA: TGTGCCATCAGTGAGTCGACAGCAAATCAGCCCCAGCATTTT.

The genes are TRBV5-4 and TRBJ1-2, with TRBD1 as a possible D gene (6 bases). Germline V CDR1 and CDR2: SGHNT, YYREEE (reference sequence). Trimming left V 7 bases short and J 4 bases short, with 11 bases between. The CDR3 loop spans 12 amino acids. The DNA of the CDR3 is TGTGCCAGCCAAGACAGGTCCTATGGCTACACCTTC. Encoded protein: CASQDRSYGYTF.

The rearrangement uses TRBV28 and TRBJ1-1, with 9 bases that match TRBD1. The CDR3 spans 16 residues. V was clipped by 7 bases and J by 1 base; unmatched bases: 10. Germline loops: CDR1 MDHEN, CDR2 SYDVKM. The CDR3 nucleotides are TGTGCCAGCATTCCTGGGGGACAGGGTAGGAACACTGAAGCTTTCTTT. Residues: CASIPGGQGRNTEAFF.

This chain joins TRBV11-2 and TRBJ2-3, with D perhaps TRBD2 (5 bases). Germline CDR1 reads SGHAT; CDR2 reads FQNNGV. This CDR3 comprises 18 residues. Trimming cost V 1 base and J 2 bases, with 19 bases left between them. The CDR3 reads CASSLGSDWTRLTDTQYF. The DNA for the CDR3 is TGTGCCAGCAGCTTAGGCTCAGATTGGACTCGACTCACAGATACGCAGTATTTT.

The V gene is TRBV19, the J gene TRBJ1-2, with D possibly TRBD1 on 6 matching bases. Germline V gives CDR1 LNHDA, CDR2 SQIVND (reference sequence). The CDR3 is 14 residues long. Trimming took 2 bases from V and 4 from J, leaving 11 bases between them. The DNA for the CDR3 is TGTGCCAGTAGTATACGCGGGGGCGGCTATGGCTACACCTTC. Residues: CASSIRGGGYGYTF.

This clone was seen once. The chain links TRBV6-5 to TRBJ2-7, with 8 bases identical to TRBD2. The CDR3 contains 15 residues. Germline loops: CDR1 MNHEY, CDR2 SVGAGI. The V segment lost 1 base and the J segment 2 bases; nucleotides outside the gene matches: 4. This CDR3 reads CASSYFREGPYEQYF. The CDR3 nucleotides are TGTGCCAGCAGTTACTTCCGGGAGGGCCCCTACGAGCAGTACTTC.

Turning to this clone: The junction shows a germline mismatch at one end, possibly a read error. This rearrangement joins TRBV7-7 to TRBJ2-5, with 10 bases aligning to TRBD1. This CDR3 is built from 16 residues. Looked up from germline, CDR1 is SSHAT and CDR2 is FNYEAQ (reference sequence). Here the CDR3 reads CASSLTGTGVRETQYF. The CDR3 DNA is TGTGCTAGCAGCTTAACCGGGACAGGGGTTAGGGAGACCCAGTACTTC.

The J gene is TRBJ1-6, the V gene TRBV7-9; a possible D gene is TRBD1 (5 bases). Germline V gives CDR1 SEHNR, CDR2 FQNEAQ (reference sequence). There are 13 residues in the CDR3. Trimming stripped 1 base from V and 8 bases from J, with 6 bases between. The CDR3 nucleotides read TGTGCCAGCAGCTTAGAAGGGGATTCACCCCTCCACTTT. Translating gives CASSLEGDSPLHF.

The CDR3 spells CASSDRYGQPQHF. DNA of the CDR3: TGTGCCAGCAGTGACAGGTACGGACAGCCCCAGCATTTT. The chain employs TRBV6-5 and TRBJ1-5, with D possibly being TRBD1 (6 bases). The germline CDR1 and CDR2 sequences are MNHEY and SVGAGI. There are 13 residues in the CDR3. V lost 5 bases, J lost 7 bases, and 12 bases lay in between.

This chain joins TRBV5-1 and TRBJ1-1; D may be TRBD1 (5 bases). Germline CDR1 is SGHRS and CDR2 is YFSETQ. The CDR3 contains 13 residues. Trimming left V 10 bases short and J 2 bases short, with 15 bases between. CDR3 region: CAGSQGSNTEAFF. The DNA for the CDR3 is TGCGCCGGATCGCAGGGAAGTAACACTGAAGCTTTCTTT.

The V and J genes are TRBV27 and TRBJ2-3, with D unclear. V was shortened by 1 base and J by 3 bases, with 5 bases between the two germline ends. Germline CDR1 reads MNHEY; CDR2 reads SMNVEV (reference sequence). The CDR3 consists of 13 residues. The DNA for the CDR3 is TGTGCCAGCAGTTTATGGAGTACAGATACGCAGTATTTT. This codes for CASSLWSTDTQYF.

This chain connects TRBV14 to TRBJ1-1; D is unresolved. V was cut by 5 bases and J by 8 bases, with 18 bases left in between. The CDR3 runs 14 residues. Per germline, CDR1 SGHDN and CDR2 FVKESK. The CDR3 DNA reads TGTGCCAGCAGCGTCAGAACCGAGGGAGGGGAAGCTTTCTTT. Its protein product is CASSVRTEGGEAFF.

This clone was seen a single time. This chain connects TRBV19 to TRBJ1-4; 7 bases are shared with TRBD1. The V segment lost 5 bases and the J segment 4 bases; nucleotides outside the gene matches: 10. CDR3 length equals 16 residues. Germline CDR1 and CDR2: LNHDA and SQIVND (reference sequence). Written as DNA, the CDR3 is TGTGCCAGTAGTGCAATCCGGGACAGCGGTAATGAAAAACTGTTTTTT. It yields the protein CASSAIRDSGNEKLFF.

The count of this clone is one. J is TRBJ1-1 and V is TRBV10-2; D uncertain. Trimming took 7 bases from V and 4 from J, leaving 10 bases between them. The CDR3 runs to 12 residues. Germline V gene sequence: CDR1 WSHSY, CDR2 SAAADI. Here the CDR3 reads CASTEVGTEAFF. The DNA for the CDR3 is TGCGCCAGCACCGAGGTGGGCACTGAAGCTTTCTTT.

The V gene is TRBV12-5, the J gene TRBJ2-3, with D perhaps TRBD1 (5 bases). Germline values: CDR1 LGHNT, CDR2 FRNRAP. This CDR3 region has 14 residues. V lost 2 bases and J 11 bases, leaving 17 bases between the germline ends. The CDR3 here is CASGLIPVQGEQYF. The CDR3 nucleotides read TGTGCTAGTGGTTTGATCCCAGTTCAGGGTGAGCAGTATTTT.

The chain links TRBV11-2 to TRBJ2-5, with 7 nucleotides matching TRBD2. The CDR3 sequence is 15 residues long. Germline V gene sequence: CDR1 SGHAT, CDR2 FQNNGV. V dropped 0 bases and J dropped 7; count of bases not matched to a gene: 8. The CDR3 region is CASSLDIDWGGTQYF. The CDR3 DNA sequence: TGTGCCAGCAGCTTAGATATCGATTGGGGGGGGACCCAGTACTTC. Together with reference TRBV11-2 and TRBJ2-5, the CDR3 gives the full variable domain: EAGVAQSPRYKIIEKRQSVAFWCNPISGHATLYWYQQILGQGPKLLIQFQNNGVVDDSQLPKDRFSAERLKGVDSTLKIQPAKLEDSAVYLCASSLDIDWGGTQYFGPGTRLLVL.

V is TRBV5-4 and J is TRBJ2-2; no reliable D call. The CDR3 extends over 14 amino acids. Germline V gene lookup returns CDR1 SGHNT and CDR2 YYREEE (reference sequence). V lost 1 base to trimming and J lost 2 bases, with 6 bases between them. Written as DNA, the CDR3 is TGTGCCAGCAGCTTGCGGTCTAACACCGGGGAGCTGTTTTTT. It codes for CASSLRSNTGELFF. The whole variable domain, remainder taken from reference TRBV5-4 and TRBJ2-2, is ETGVTQSPTHLIKTRGQQVTLRCSSQSGHNTVSWYQQALGQGPQFIFQYYREEENGRGNFPPRFSGLQFPNYSSELNVNALELDDSALYLCASSLRSNTGELFFGEGSRLTVL.

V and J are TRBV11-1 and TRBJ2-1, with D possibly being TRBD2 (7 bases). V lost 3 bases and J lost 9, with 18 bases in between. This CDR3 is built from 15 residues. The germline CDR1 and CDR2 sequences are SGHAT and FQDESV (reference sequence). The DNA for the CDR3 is TGTGCCAGCAGCTTTGGGGGGGGGCTGACAAGTGAGCAGTTCTTC. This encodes CASSFGGGLTSEQFF.

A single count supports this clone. Here the CDR3 reads CASSLALAGVGETQYF. DNA of the CDR3: TGTGCCAGCAGCTTAGCGTTGGCAGGGGTAGGGGAGACCCAGTACTTC. The chain carries TRBV7-9 and TRBJ2-5; D might be TRBD1 (6 bases). The CDR3 length is 16 residues. V shed 0 bases and J shed 5 bases, with 16 bases lying between them. Germline CDR1 SEHNR, CDR2 FQNEAQ (reference sequence).

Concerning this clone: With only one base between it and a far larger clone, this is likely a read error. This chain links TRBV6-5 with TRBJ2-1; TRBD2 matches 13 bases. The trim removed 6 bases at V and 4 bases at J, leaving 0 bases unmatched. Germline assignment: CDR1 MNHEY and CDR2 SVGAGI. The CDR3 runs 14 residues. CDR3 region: CASRGLAGYNEQFF. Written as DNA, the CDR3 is TGTGCCAGCAGGGGACTAGCGGGGTACAATGAGCAGTTCTTC.

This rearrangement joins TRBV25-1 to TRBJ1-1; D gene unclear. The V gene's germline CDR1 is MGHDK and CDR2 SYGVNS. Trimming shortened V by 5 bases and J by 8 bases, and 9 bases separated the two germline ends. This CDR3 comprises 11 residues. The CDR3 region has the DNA TGTGCCAGCAGTTCTATAGCCGAAGCTTTCTTT. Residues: CASSSIAEAFF.

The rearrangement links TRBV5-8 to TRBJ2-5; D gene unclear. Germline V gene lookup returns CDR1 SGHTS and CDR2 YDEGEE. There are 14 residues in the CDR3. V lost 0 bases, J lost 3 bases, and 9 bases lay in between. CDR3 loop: CASSLGAWKETQYF. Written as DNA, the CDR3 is TGTGCCAGCAGCTTGGGGGCTTGGAAAGAGACCCAGTACTTC. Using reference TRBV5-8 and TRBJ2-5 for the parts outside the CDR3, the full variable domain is EAGVTQSPTHLIKTRGQQATLRCSPISGHTSVYWYQQALGLGLQFLLWYDEGEERNRGNFPPRFSGRQFPNYSSELNVNALELEDSALYLCASSLGAWKETQYFGPGTRLLVL.